This record covers a single T cell receptor (beta chain). With 3 bases clipped from V and 3 bases from J, the junction kept 2 bases outside the gene matches. Germline V gene sequence: CDR1 WSHSY, CDR2 SAAADI. This CDR3 contains 14 residues. The source of the sample is a study of long-term antiretroviral therapy in people with HIV. Researchers ran immunoSEQ v3.0 at survey level. Profiled with immunoSEQ multiplex PCR; TCRdb holds only in-frame clones, not every one. The table shows roughly 29,000 clones, with 90% to 95% occurring only once. The receptor was isolated from a man aged 30 to 39 with HIV. The gene calls are TRBV10-2 and TRBJ2-7, with TRBD2 matching over 10 bases. The sequenced sample was unsorted PBMCs, obtained approximately 6.1 years after starting antiretroviral therapy. Here the CDR3 reads CASSEVAGGYEQYF. In DNA, the CDR3 is TGCGCCAGCAGTGAAGTAGCGGGAGGCTACGAGCAGTACTTC.